The clone carrying this TCR beta chain was counted once. V lost 4 bases and J 2 bases, leaving 14 bases between the germline ends. The CDR3 contains 16 residues. Germline assignment: CDR1 KGHSH and CDR2 LQKENI. The record originates from a study of blood T cell repertoires in COVID-19. About the research overall: There were acute and convalescent COVID-19 samples, and they came from the United States, Italy and Spain. The cDNA or gDNA used as material had been derived from T cells, B-cell-depleted T cells, or PBMCs.

Per the original methods: Reference gene primer amplification gave nucleated cell count estimates. The method was immunoSEQ multiplex PCR; TCRdb's version includes in-frame clones alone and lacks a portion of them. V and J calls and clone size follow that table, whereas D and trimming were derived from the DNA. This sample has approximately 260,000 clones; roughly 87% occur once, and the top ten carry around 7.8%. Specimen: peripheral blood. The receptor's source is a man aged 55 to 70 who had recovered from COVID-19. This rearrangement joins TRBV18 to TRBJ2-2; TRBD2 is a possible D gene (6 bases). Here the CDR3 reads CASSQSLAGNTGELFF. The CDR3 nucleotides are TGTGCCAGCTCACAGAGCTTGGCGGGAAACACCGGGGAGCTGTTTTTT.